Each of the 15 T cell receptor beta chains below was sequenced from the same sample in a study of cytomegalovirus exposure and HLA in healthy donors. The study ran its PCR with 60 Vbeta and 13 Jbeta primers. Using immunoSEQ multiplex PCR, the repertoire was profiled, and TCRdb retains in-frame clones only, with some absent. The data show approximately 79,000 clones, with over 65% seen just once and more than 8% held by the top ten. Material for sequencing was PBMCs. The receptors were sampled from a man aged 40-50 years in good health and CMV-seropositive.

The chain combines TRBV29-1 with TRBJ1-4, with D perhaps TRBD1 (5 bases). CDR1 and CDR2 from the germline V gene are SQVTM and ANQGSEA. The V end was cut by 1 base, the J end by 8 bases, with 17 bases between. This CDR3 region has 15 residues. The CDR3 DNA reads TGCAGCGTTGAAGTTCCGGGGGGACGAGGAGAAAAACTGTTTTTT. Amino acid sequence: CSVEVPGGRGEKLFF.

The chain is built from TRBV4-1 and TRBJ2-7; D not resolved. This CDR3 contains 14 residues. CDR1 and CDR2 from the germline V gene are MGHRA and YSYEKL. Trimming took 3 bases from V and 0 from J, leaving 9 bases between them. The CDR3 DNA follows: TGCGCCAGCAGCCATATTTTTGTCTCCTACGAGCAGTACTTC. The encoded protein is CASSHIFVSYEQYF.

J is TRBJ2-7 and V is TRBV5-1; no clear D. This CDR3 contains 11 residues. Germline V gene lookup returns CDR1 SGHRS and CDR2 YFSETQ. V lost 6 bases and J lost 0, with 4 bases in between. The CDR3 DNA reads as TGCGCCAGCAAGCTCTCCTACGAGCAGTACTTC. The encoded protein is CASKLSYEQYF.

The J gene is TRBJ1-2, the V gene TRBV30; a weak D match, TRBD1 (5 bases). The ends were cut back, 3 bases at V and 2 bases at J, with 13 bases in the middle. Germline V gene sequence: CDR1 GTSNPN, CDR2 SVGIG (reference sequence). CDR3 length equals 14 residues. The DNA of the CDR3 is TGTGCCTGGAGCGCCCTCAAGGGGAACTATGGCTACACCTTC. Encoded protein: CAWSALKGNYGYTF.

The CDR3, as DNA: TGTGCCAGCAGCTTAGTGGAGTATGGCTACACCTTC. Translating gives CASSLVEYGYTF. The genes are TRBV13 and TRBJ1-2, with D hard to call. Per the germline V gene, CDR1 is PRHDT and CDR2 is FYEKMQ (reference sequence). This CDR3 comprises 12 residues. V lost 1 base and J lost 5, with 5 bases in between.

The V call is TRBV7-2, the J call TRBJ2-7, with 9 bases lining up with TRBD1. CDR3 length: 11 residues. The germline gives CDR1 SGHTA, CDR2 FQGNSA. CDR3 region: CASSTRDRASV. The CDR3 nucleotides are TGTGCCAGCAGCACCCGGGACAGGGCCTCGGTC.

The chain carries TRBV10-3 and TRBJ1-1, with D tentatively TRBD1 (6 bases). This CDR3 region has 14 residues. Between the trimmed V and J ends, which lost 4 bases and 1 base, there was a span of 10 bases. The germline gives CDR1 ENHRY, CDR2 SYGVKD. CDR3 bases: TGTGCCATCAGTGCGGTAGGGGGGAACACTGAAGCTTTCTTT. It codes for CAISAVGGNTEAFF.

The rearrangement uses TRBV5-1 and TRBJ2-7; 9 bases are shared with TRBD1. This CDR3 spans 14 amino acids. V dropped 0 bases and J dropped 4; count of bases not matched to a gene: 2. Germline assignment: CDR1 SGHRS and CDR2 YFSETQ. The chain's CDR3 is CASSLGTGAYEQYF. As DNA, the CDR3 is TGCGCCAGCAGCTTGGGGACAGGGGCTTACGAGCAGTACTTC.

V and J are TRBV6-1 and TRBJ2-5; 7 nucleotides line up with TRBD2. The germline V gene has CDR1 MNHNS and CDR2 SASEGT. V shed 3 bases, J shed 6 bases, and the junction held 4 bases outside the gene matches. This CDR3 has 13 amino acids. DNA for the CDR3: TGTGCCAGCAGTGAGGACGGGAGGAAGACCCAGTACTTC. Its translation: CASSEDGRKTQYF.

CDR3 nucleotide sequence: TGTGCCAGCAGTGCGGGACAGCCCTACGAGCAGTACTTC. This translates into CASSAGQPYEQYF. This chain uses TRBV27 with TRBJ2-7; possibly TRBD1 for D (7 bases). The CDR3 contains 13 residues. Germline lookup yields CDR1 MNHEY and CDR2 SMNVEV (reference sequence). The V end lost 5 bases, the J end lost 2 bases, and 10 bases lay between the germline ends.

This sequence joins TRBV28 and TRBJ2-5, with 11 positions matching TRBD1. Germline CDR1 reads MDHEN; CDR2 reads SYDVKM. With 5 bases clipped from V and 4 bases from J, the junction kept 6 bases outside the gene matches. This CDR3 is built from 15 residues. The chain's CDR3 is CASSPRTGGGETQYF. The CDR3 DNA reads as TGTGCCAGCAGTCCCAGGACAGGGGGCGGAGAGACCCAGTACTTC.

The J gene is TRBJ2-7, the V gene TRBV27; 9 nucleotides agree with TRBD1. V lost 3 bases, J lost 3 bases, and 3 bases stayed unmatched. Per germline, CDR1 MNHEY and CDR2 SMNVEV (reference sequence). This CDR3 has 14 residues. The CDR3 coding sequence is TGTGCCAGCAGTTTCTGGGACAGGGTCTACGAGCAGTACTTC. It is translated as CASSFWDRVYEQYF.

As DNA, the CDR3 is TGTGCCAGTAGACCGACTAGCGGGGACAATGAGCAGTTCTTC. Its protein product is CASRPTSGDNEQFF. The chain links TRBV19 to TRBJ2-1; 11 bases fit TRBD2. The junction had 3 bases not matched to a gene; V was cut back by 6 bases and J by 5 bases. Germline CDR1 reads LNHDA; CDR2 reads SQIVND (reference sequence). This CDR3 spans 14 amino acids.

This clone appeared a single time. J is TRBJ1-2 and V is TRBV6-5; D is unresolved. Trimming pared 3 bases from V and 5 bases from J, leaving 19 bases between. Germline CDR1 and CDR2: MNHEY and SVGAGI. This CDR3 region has 16 residues. The CDR3 DNA reads TGTGCCAGCAGTTATATTCCCGGGGATTTTGGTTATGGCTACACCTTC. Translating gives CASSYIPGDFGYGYTF.

This clone has a single count. Here the CDR3 DNA reads TGTGCCAGCACTGTAAGCGTGTCCTACAATGAGCAGTTCTTC. Its translation: CASTVSVSYNEQFF. This chain uses TRBV7-9 with TRBJ2-1; D gene unclear. Germline CDR1 reads SEHNR; CDR2 reads FQNEAQ (reference sequence). The V end lost 7 bases, the J end lost 1 base, and 11 bases lay between the germline ends. This CDR3 has 14 amino acids.